One and the same sample provided the 28 T cell receptor beta chains below, sequenced in a study of siplizumab effects on memory and regulatory T cells. Clones were sequenced by immunoSEQ multiplex PCR, and TCRdb holds only the in-frame ones, with some missing. The repertoire holds about 27,000 clones, around 83% seen once, with 20% to 25% in the top ten. The sequencing input was memory CD4+ T cells sorted from blood. These receptors all come from a human donor in good health.

Written as DNA, the CDR3 is TGTGCCAGCAGCCTACTAGCGGGCCTATCCTACAATGAGCAGTTCTTC. It specifies CASSLLAGLSYNEQFF. The V gene is TRBV11-2, the J gene TRBJ2-1, with TRBD2 identical over 9 bases. V was pared by 5 bases and J by 1 base, with 6 bases of the junction left unmatched. This CDR3 comprises 16 residues. From germline, CDR1 is SGHAT and CDR2 FQNNGV.

Points on this clone: Its ends do not fully match the called genes, so a read error is possible. The chain links TRBV7-2 to TRBJ2-3; 8 bases map to TRBD1. Germline V gene data show CDR1 as SGHTA and CDR2 as FQGNSA. The CDR3 runs 15 residues. In nucleotides, the CDR3 is TGTGCCAGCAGCTTAGTGGCAGGGGGCACACATACGCAGTATTTT. It encodes CASSLVAGGTHTQYF.

The chain carries TRBV7-9 and TRBJ2-7, with D unresolved. Trimming pared 5 bases from V and 2 bases from J, leaving 10 bases between. The germline gives CDR1 SEHNR, CDR2 FQNEAQ (reference sequence). This CDR3 spans 13 amino acids. The CDR3 DNA follows: TGTGCCAGCAGCAATCGGGTTCCCTACGAGCAGTACTTC. This gives the protein CASSNRVPYEQYF.

The CDR3 sequence: CASSLDFGTTEFF. CDR3 nucleotide sequence: TGTGCCAGCAGCTTAGATTTTGGGACTACGGAGTTCTTC. The rearrangement links TRBV11-3 to TRBJ2-1; 7 bases are a match to TRBD2. The CDR3 runs to 13 residues. CDR1 and CDR2 (germline): SGHNT, YENEEA. V shed 0 bases, J shed 14 bases, and the junction held 7 bases outside the gene matches. The whole variable domain, remainder taken from reference TRBV11-3 and TRBJ2-1, is EAGVVQSPRYKIIEKKQPVAFWCNPISGHNTLYWYLQNLGQGPELLIRYENEEAVDDSQLPKDRFSAERLKGVDSTLKIQPAELGDSAVYLCASSLDFGTTEFFGPGTRLTVL.

The chain couples TRBV7-9 to TRBJ1-1; the match to TRBD1 covers 8 bases. The V gene end was trimmed by 0 bases and the J gene end by 7 bases; junction bases not matched to a gene: 4. The CDR3 length is 14 residues. Germline CDR1 is SEHNR and CDR2 is FQNEAQ (reference sequence). In DNA, the CDR3 is TGTGCCAGCAGCTTAGCCCCGGACAGGGTTGAAGCTTTCTTT. Translating gives CASSLAPDRVEAFF.

With regard to this clone: Different DNA sequences within this sample yield the same CDR3. The chain has TRBV7-3 and TRBJ1-1; D may be TRBD1 (6 bases). Germline-derived CDR1 and CDR2 are SGHTA and FQGTGA. Trimming removed 4 bases from V and 4 bases from J, with 13 bases in between. The CDR3 length is 14 residues. The chain's CDR3 is CASSSQGSGTEAFF. CDR3 coding DNA: TGTGCCAGCAGCTCTCAGGGGTCGGGCACTGAAGCTTTCTTT. Drawing the rest from reference TRBV7-3 and TRBJ1-1, the complete variable domain is GAGVSQTPSNKVTEKGKYVELRCDPISGHTALYWYRQSLGQGPEFLIYFQGTGAADDSGLPNDRFFAVRPEGSVSTLKIQRTERGDSAVYLCASSSQGSGTEAFFGQGTRLTVV.

The chain links TRBV12-1 to TRBJ1-5; the D call of TRBD1 is as the table states it, not checked on the DNA. TRBV12-1 represents a pseudogene. CDR3 length: 14 amino acids. CDR3 DNA: TGTGCCAGCAGCGACAATTGGAGCAATCAGCCCCAGCATTTT. Translating it yields CASSDNWSNQPQHF.

This clone was observed a few times. This chain uses TRBV5-1 with TRBJ1-3, with 7 bases aligning to TRBD1. J lost 0 bases, V lost 3 bases, and 3 bases had no gene match. The CDR3 loop spans 15 amino acids. The V gene's germline CDR1 is SGHRS and CDR2 YFSETQ. The chain's CDR3 is CASSSGQSSGNTIYF. CDR3 DNA: TGCGCCAGCAGCTCGGGACAGAGCTCTGGAAACACCATATATTTT.

The V and J genes are TRBV20-1 and TRBJ2-1, with D possibly being TRBD2 (5 bases). CDR3 length: 11 amino acids. Germline values: CDR1 DFQATT, CDR2 SNEGSKA (reference sequence). V was shortened by 3 bases and J by 7 bases, with 7 bases between the two germline ends. CDR3 residues: CSASRGNEQFF. The DNA of the CDR3 is TGCAGTGCTAGTCGGGGAAATGAGCAGTTCTTC.

This clone was picked up one time. The V gene is TRBV15, the J gene TRBJ1-4; D not resolved. V lost 1 base and J lost 0, with 9 bases in between. The V gene's germline CDR1 is LNHNV and CDR2 YYDKDF (reference sequence). The CDR3 covers 16 residues. CDR3 DNA: TGTGCCACCAGCAGAGTGAGAATTGCAACTAATGAAAAACTGTTTTTT. Amino acids: CATSRVRIATNEKLFF.

The chain is built from TRBV25-1 and TRBJ2-7, with D possibly matching TRBD2 (6 bases). The CDR3 is 17 residues long. Trimming removed 5 bases from V and 3 bases from J, with 23 bases in between. CDR1 MGHDK and CDR2 SYGVNS come from the germline V gene. The CDR3 protein is CASSPRGAGTSSYEQYF. The CDR3 coding sequence is TGTGCCAGCAGTCCCCGCGGGGCGGGAACCTCCAGCTACGAGCAGTACTTC.

The chain is built from TRBV7-9 and TRBJ1-1; tentative D call: TRBD1 (5 bases). Germline V lookup: CDR1 SEHNR, CDR2 FQNEAQ (reference sequence). Trimming left V 2 bases short and J 3 bases short, with 10 bases between. This CDR3 is built from 14 residues. CDR3 sequence (DNA): TGTGCCAGCAGCTTAAGTGGGGGGTACACTGAAGCTTTCTTT. The encoded protein is CASSLSGGYTEAFF.

This clone has just one count. This chain connects TRBV9 to TRBJ2-2, with 9 bases that match TRBD2. The CDR3 length is 14 residues. V shed 2 bases and J 5 bases; nucleotides not matched to a gene: 1. Germline assignment: CDR1 SGDLS and CDR2 YYNGEE. Here the CDR3 DNA reads TGTGCCAGCAGCGTGCGGGAGGGTACCGGGGAGCTGTTTTTT. Encoded protein: CASSVREGTGELFF.

This chain links TRBV7-2 with TRBJ2-1; 8 bases match TRBD2. The CDR3 loop spans 14 amino acids. Germline loops: CDR1 SGHTA, CDR2 FQGNSA. J lost 8 bases, V lost 3 bases, and 6 bases had no gene match. The CDR3 spells CASSFMAGGHEQFF. Here the CDR3 DNA reads TGTGCCAGCAGCTTCATGGCGGGAGGTCATGAGCAGTTCTTC.

The chain carries TRBV13 and TRBJ2-3; maybe TRBD1 (5 bases). V lost 4 bases and J lost 1, with 12 bases in between. The CDR3 is 15 residues long. The V gene's germline CDR1 is PRHDT and CDR2 FYEKMQ (reference sequence). CDR3 residues: CASSSTEWGTDTQYF. CDR3 DNA sequence: TGTGCCAGCAGCTCGACAGAGTGGGGCACAGATACGCAGTATTTT.

The gene calls are TRBV11-3 and TRBJ2-1; 7 bases fit TRBD2. The length of the CDR3 is 16 residues. Germline V gives CDR1 SGHNT, CDR2 YENEEA. Unmatched junction bases numbered 13, after V lost 4 bases and J lost 7 bases. CDR3 loop: CASSSQAGPGRNEQFF. CDR3 sequence (DNA): TGTGCCAGCAGCTCCCAAGCGGGACCTGGGAGGAATGAGCAGTTCTTC.

The V gene is TRBV29-1, the J gene TRBJ1-5, with D unclear. The V end was cut by 4 bases, the J end by 4 bases, with 11 bases between. CDR1 is SQVTM and CDR2 is ANQGSEA in the germline V gene. The CDR3 extends over 13 amino acids. CDR3 residues: CSVVLAGNQPQHF. The CDR3 nucleotides are TGCAGCGTTGTCCTCGCCGGGAATCAGCCCCAGCATTTT.

This clone was detected only a few times. CDR3 residues: CASSVVGSPSSGTDTQYF. CDR3 in DNA: TGTGCCAGCAGCGTCGTGGGATCCCCCTCCTCTGGCACAGATACGCAGTATTTT. V usage is TRBV9 and J usage is TRBJ2-3; no clear D. V dropped 2 bases and J dropped 1 base, with 20 bases sitting between them. CDR3 length: 18 residues. CDR1 is SGDLS and CDR2 is YYNGEE in the germline V gene.

The rearrangement links TRBV19 to TRBJ1-1; D is unclear. The V end lost 9 bases, the J end lost 1 base, and 9 bases lay between the germline ends. The CDR3 spans 12 residues. Looked up from germline, CDR1 is LNHDA and CDR2 is SQIVND (reference sequence). The CDR3 is CASKRGNTEAFF. In DNA form, the CDR3 reads TGTGCCAGCAAACGGGGGAACACTGAAGCTTTCTTT.

The chain has TRBV7-9 and TRBJ2-7; perhaps TRBD1 as D (6 bases). CDR3 length: 12 amino acids. CDR1 is SEHNR, CDR2 FQNEAQ, per germline (reference sequence). V was shortened by 6 bases and J by 4 bases, with 10 bases between the two germline ends. Here the CDR3 reads CASRPQGYEQYF. In nucleotides, the CDR3 is TGTGCCAGCAGGCCACAGGGATACGAGCAGTACTTC.

The J gene is TRBJ2-1, the V gene TRBV5-4, with TRBD2 identical over 10 bases. Trimming at V came to 5 bases and at J to 9 bases, leaving 11 bases not matched to a gene. The CDR3 runs 15 residues. Germline CDR1 SGHNT, CDR2 YYREEE (reference sequence). The CDR3 reads CASRPTSGSQGEQFF. The DNA for the CDR3 is TGTGCCAGCAGACCGACTAGCGGGTCGCAAGGTGAGCAGTTCTTC.

The J gene is TRBJ2-2, the V gene TRBV5-4; 11 bases agree with TRBD1. V was clipped by 0 bases and J by 3 bases; unmatched bases: 4. This CDR3 contains 17 residues. Germline V gene lookup returns CDR1 SGHNT and CDR2 YYREEE (reference sequence). As DNA, the CDR3 is TGTGCCAGCAGCTTGGCAAAGGACAGGGGGCACACCGGGGAGCTGTTTTTT. Its protein is CASSLAKDRGHTGELFF. The whole variable domain, remainder taken from reference TRBV5-4 and TRBJ2-2, is ETGVTQSPTHLIKTRGQQVTLRCSSQSGHNTVSWYQQALGQGPQFIFQYYREEENGRGNFPPRFSGLQFPNYSSELNVNALELDDSALYLCASSLAKDRGHTGELFFGEGSRLTVL.

This rearrangement joins TRBV6-1 to TRBJ2-7; perhaps TRBD2 as D (5 bases). V was clipped by 6 bases and J by 2 bases, with 11 bases between them. The CDR3 loop spans 13 amino acids. Germline V CDR1 and CDR2: MNHNS, SASEGT. CDR3 protein: CASREEVPYEQYF. In DNA form, the CDR3 reads TGTGCCAGCAGGGAGGAGGTCCCCTACGAGCAGTACTTC.

The V gene is TRBV2, the J gene TRBJ2-7; D call uncertain. Trimming removed 10 bases at V and 0 bases at J, with 7 bases between. The CDR3 loop spans 11 amino acids. Per germline, CDR1 SNHLY and CDR2 FYNNEI. CDR3 coding DNA: TGTGCCACCAAGGCCTCCTACGAGCAGTACTTC. It encodes CATKASYEQYF.

This clone was seen a few times. The chain carries TRBV18 and TRBJ2-1; 8 bases are a match to TRBD2. Germline V lookup: CDR1 KGHSH, CDR2 LQKENI. V shed 5 bases and J 9 bases; nucleotides not matched to a gene: 6. This CDR3 contains 13 residues. The CDR3 reads CASSTGLVVEQFF. The CDR3 DNA reads TGTGCCAGCTCAACGGGACTAGTGGTTGAGCAGTTCTTC.

This chain links TRBV7-2 with TRBJ2-7, with no clear D. The germline CDR1 and CDR2 sequences are SGHTA and FQGNSA. The CDR3 is made up of 17 amino acids. V lost 8 bases, J lost 2 bases, and 25 bases lay in between. The CDR3 region is CASGLFRAKDGAYEQYF. The CDR3 DNA is TGTGCCAGCGGGCTCTTCCGCGCTAAGGACGGAGCCTACGAGCAGTACTTC.

The chain couples TRBV7-2 to TRBJ2-1; tentative D call: TRBD2 (5 bases). From germline, CDR1 is SGHTA and CDR2 FQGNSA. This CDR3 is built from 14 residues. V was cut by 4 bases and J by 6 bases, with 13 bases left in between. The CDR3 DNA reads TGTGCCAGCAGCTCGGACTCCGGGATCAATGAGCAGTTCTTC. Protein sequence: CASSSDSGINEQFF.

This chain connects TRBV29-1 to TRBJ1-2; 7 nucleotides match TRBD1. CDR3 length equals 13 residues. The germline V gene encodes CDR1 SQVTM and CDR2 ANQGSEA. V gave up 7 bases and J gave up 7 bases; unmatched junction bases: 12. The CDR3 protein is CSATPTGSGGYTF. The CDR3 DNA follows: TGCAGCGCCACCCCGACAGGGTCGGGTGGCTACACCTTC.